This is a list of T cell receptor beta chains from one sample in a study of CD8 T cells in ankylosing spondylitis. TCRdb processed the 5' RACE reads anew with MiXCR; each CDR3 protein has one entry. Among approximately 550,000 distinct CDR3 sequences, approximately 12% were seen once, and the ten largest hold 6.8%. Source material: blood, either unsorted or a sorted T cell fraction (not recorded which). The receptors come from a male donor with ankylosing spondylitis. The CDR3 runs from the conserved cysteine through the conserved F or W. D genes are given only for firm matches. A clone size is listed for some rows: how often the clone was seen (once, few, many), or a class if it is expanded.

- - TRBJ1-2 TRBV3-1 CASSQDRVSYGYTF TGTGCCAGCAGCCAAGACAGGGTTTCGTATGGCTACACCTTC
- few TRBJ1-4 TRBV12-3/TRBV12-4 CASSPFSGINEKLFF TGTGCCAGCAGTCCTTTTTCCGGGATTAATGAAAAACTGTTTTTT
- - TRBJ2-1 TRBV21-1 CASSIGTGFNEQFF TGTGCCAGCAGCATAGGGACAGGGTTCAATGAGCAGTTCTTC
TRBD1 - TRBJ1-4 TRBV11-3 CASSPRTGGANEKLFF TGTGCCAGCAGCCCGAGGACAGGGGGGGCTAATGAAAAACTGTTTTTT
- few TRBJ2-3 TRBV9 CASSYLPSTDTQYF TGTGCCAGCAGCTACCTCCCTAGCACAGATACGCAGTATTTT
TRBD1 few TRBJ1-1 TRBV5-1 CASSPGTGGVLGDTEAFF TGCGCCAGCAGCCCCGGGACAGGGGGCGTTTTGGGAGACACTGAAGCTTTCTTT
- - TRBJ1-4 TRBV29-1 CSVPTPLGTTNEKLFF TGCAGCGTCCCTACTCCTCTGGGAACAACTAATGAAAAACTGTTTTTT
- once TRBJ1-5 TRBV6-1 CASRDSGTYNQPQHF TGTGCCAGCAGGGATTCCGGGACCTACAATCAGCCCCAGCATTTT
TRBD2 few TRBJ2-3 TRBV11-2 CASSPRTSGRLDTQYF TGTGCCAGCAGCCCTAGGACTAGCGGGAGGTTGGATACGCAGTATTTT
TRBD1 - TRBJ2-1 TRBV7-2 CASSKGQGGINEQFF TGTGCCAGCAGCAAAGGACAGGGGGGAATTAATGAGCAGTTCTTC
- few TRBJ1-6 TRBV2 CASCPAGGNSPLHF TGTGCCAGCTGTCCAGCCGGAGGCAATTCACCCCTCCACTTT
- - TRBJ2-7 TRBV20-1 CSAGDAGPGAYEQYF TGCAGTGCTGGTGACGCAGGGCCGGGGGCCTACGAGCAGTACTTC
- - TRBJ1-2 TRBV7-8 CASSLSTAWYGYTF TGTGCCAGCAGCTTAAGCACAGCCTGGTATGGCTACACCTTC
TRBD1 - TRBJ2-2 TRBV2 CASSALGQGFNTGELFF TGTGCCAGCAGCGCCCTGGGACAGGGGTTCAACACCGGGGAGCTGTTTTTT
- few TRBJ2-5 TRBV11-2 CASSLAGVQYF TGTGCCAGCAGCTTAGCCGGAGTCCAGTACTTC
- many TRBJ1-2 TRBV15 CATSRDPGAHYGYTF TGTGCCACCAGCAGAGATCCCGGAGCGCACTATGGCTACACCTTC
- few TRBJ2-2 TRBV2 CAFHDTTGELFF TGTGCCTTCCATGACACGACCGGGGAGCTGTTTTTT
TRBD1 - TRBJ1-1 TRBV3-1 CASSPTSQGDTEAFF TGTGCCAGCAGTCCTACTTCACAGGGGGACACTGAAGCTTTCTTT
TRBD2 few TRBJ2-3 TRBV5-1 CASTSGLVRLDTQYF TGCGCCAGCACTTCGGGACTAGTGAGGTTAGATACGCAGTATTTT
- few TRBJ1-3 TRBV3-1 CASSRVASSGNTIYF TGTGCCAGCAGCCGGGTCGCGAGCTCTGGAAACACCATATATTTT
- - TRBJ1-1 TRBV3-1 CASSLSQGWNTEAFF TGTGCCAGCAGCCTCTCACAGGGCTGGAACACTGAAGCTTTCTTT
- - TRBJ2-1 TRBV11-3 CASSLKREQFF TGTGCCAGCAGCCTAAAGCGTGAGCAGTTCTTC
- - TRBJ1-4 TRBV27 CASGFLAGAGDEKLFF TGTGCCAGCGGATTTTTGGCCGGGGCGGGGGATGAAAAACTGTTTTTT
- - TRBJ2-5 TRBV7-2 CASSFGGLETQYF TGTGCCAGCAGCTTTGGGGGCCTGGAGACCCAGTACTTC
- - TRBJ2-1 TRBV2 CASYTLWNNEQFF TGTGCCAGCTATACCCTATGGAACAATGAGCAGTTCTTC
- - TRBJ2-5 TRBV7-2 CASSPVGGAQETQYF TGTGCCAGCAGTCCCGTGGGCGGGGCCCAAGAGACCCAGTACTTC
- many TRBJ2-7 TRBV29-1 CSVASHGSYEQYF TGCAGCGTTGCGTCCCACGGATCCTACGAGCAGTACTTC
- - TRBJ1-1 TRBV23-1 CASRYLNTEAFF TGCGCCTCCAGGTACCTGAACACTGAAGCTTTCTTT
TRBD2 - TRBJ2-1 TRBV5-1 CASSLGLAGVISDEQFF TGCGCCAGCAGCTTAGGACTAGCGGGAGTTATCTCCGATGAGCAGTTCTTC
- many TRBJ1-1 TRBV29-1 CSVLARVRDTEAFF TGCAGCGTTCTGGCCAGGGTTAGGGACACTGAAGCTTTCTTT
- - TRBJ2-2 TRBV30 CAWSRGGANTGELFF TGTGCCTGGAGTCGTGGGGGCGCGAACACCGGGGAGCTGTTTTTT
- many TRBJ1-1 TRBV2 CASSETRRGTEAFF TGTGCCAGCAGTGAGACGAGAAGAGGCACTGAAGCTTTCTTT
TRBD1 few TRBJ2-2 TRBV5-1 CASSFDPGQGPGELFF TGCGCCAGCAGCTTTGATCCGGGACAGGGCCCCGGGGAGCTGTTTTTT
- few TRBJ2-1 TRBV3-1 CASSSNFGSHRDEQFF TGTGCCAGCAGCTCGAATTTCGGGAGCCACAGGGATGAGCAGTTCTTC
TRBD2 - TRBJ2-1 TRBV3-1 CASSQVSGSAIFRNEQFF TGTGCCAGCAGCCAAGTTAGCGGGAGCGCCATTTTCCGGAATGAGCAGTTCTTC
- many TRBJ2-4 TRBV5-5 CASSSDSGGDIQYF TGTGCCAGCAGCTCCGACAGCGGCGGGGACATTCAGTACTTC
- - TRBJ2-4 TRBV7-9 CASSLERMGLYF TGTGCCAGCAGCCTCGAGCGGATGGGCCTCTACTTC
- - TRBJ1-2 TRBV21-1 CASLGGGLHYYGYTF TGTGCCAGCCTTGGTGGAGGACTTCATTACTATGGCTACACCTTC
TRBD2 few TRBJ2-1 TRBV9 CASSSSGRGSSYNEQFF TGTGCCAGCAGCTCTAGCGGGAGGGGTAGCTCCTACAATGAGCAGTTCTTC
TRBD1 - TRBJ1-3 TRBV7-9 CASSLGDRIIGNTIYF TGTGCCAGCAGCTTAGGGGACAGGATTATTGGAAACACCATATATTTT
- many TRBJ1-2 TRBV7-8 CASSLAVNYGYTF TGTGCCAGCAGCTTAGCTGTTAACTATGGCTACACCTTC